The rows below give T cell receptor beta chains drawn from one sample of a study of cytomegalovirus exposure and HLA in healthy donors. Produced via immunoSEQ multiplex PCR; TCRdb's table is partial and in-frame only. The sample records around 110,000 clones, 55% to 80% being singletons. The material sequenced was PBMCs. The source of these receptors is a young woman in good health and CMV-seronegative. CDR3s include the opening cysteine and the closing phenylalanine or tryptophan. D genes are given only for firm matches. Not all rows give a size; the values are once, few, many and, for expanded clones, a class.

V gene	D gene	J gene	clone size	CDR3 DNA	CDR3 protein
TRBV29-1	TRBD2	TRBJ2-7	few	TGCAGCGTGGAGGGACTATACTACGAGCAGTACTTC	CSVEGLYYEQYF
TRBV5-5	TRBD1	TRBJ2-7	few	TGTGCCAGCAGCTTGTCCGGGACAGTGTCCTACGAGCAGTACTTC	CASSLSGTVSYEQYF
TRBV7-9	NA	TRBJ2-7	NA	TGTGCCAGCAGCTCTAGGGGGTTCGCCTACGAGCAGTACTTC	CASSSRGFAYEQYF
TRBV7-6	NA	TRBJ2-7	few	TGTGCCAGCAGCTTAAATGTTCCCGGGATTTCCTACGAGCAGTACTTC	CASSLNVPGISYEQYF
TRBV30	NA	TRBJ2-2	NA	TGTGCCTGGAGTGTCAGGAACACCGGGGAGCTGTTTTTT	CAWSVRNTGELFF
TRBV7-2	NA	TRBJ2-1	NA	TGTGCCAGCAGCCTCACTACATACAATGAGCAGTTCTTC	CASSLTTYNEQFF
TRBV19	TRBD1	TRBJ1-5	NA	TGTGCCAGGGATACAGGGGTGGCTCAGCCCCAGCATTTT	CARDTGVAQPQHF
TRBV7-9	TRBD1	TRBJ1-1	NA	TGTGCCAGCAGTGGGACAGGGTATATGTCTGAAGCTTTCTTT	CASSGTGYMSEAFF
TRBV5-4	NA	TRBJ1-2	NA	TGTGCCAGCAGCTTGGGGAGTGTAGGGGGTACCTATGGCTACACCTTC	CASSLGSVGGTYGYTF
TRBV5-1	NA	TRBJ1-2	few	TGCGCCAGCAGCGAAGGGGGATCAAATGGCTACACCTTC	CASSEGGSNGYTF
TRBV10-3	NA	TRBJ2-6	NA	TGTGCCATCAGTGAAGGGAGGGGGTTAGATTCTGGGGCCAACGTCCTGACTTTC	CAISEGRGLDSGANVLTF
TRBV7-9	NA	TRBJ2-5	NA	TGTGCCAGCAGCTTAATGGCCGCAGGGGAGAAAGAGACCCAGTACTTC	CASSLMAAGEKETQYF
TRBV5-1	TRBD2	TRBJ2-1	NA	TGCGCCAGCAGAGGGGGGACTAGCGGTTACAATGAGCAGTTCTTC	CASRGGTSGYNEQFF
TRBV7-9	NA	TRBJ2-7	NA	TGTGCCAGCAGCTTAGGCGGGGCAGGTTCCTACGAGCAGTACTTC	CASSLGGAGSYEQYF
TRBV5-1	NA	TRBJ1-5	NA	TGCGCCAGCAGCTTGCGGGGGGATCAGCCCCAGCATTTT	CASSLRGDQPQHF
TRBV7-3	TRBD2	TRBJ2-7	NA	TGTGCCAGCAGCTTATTTGCTAGCGGGAGGATCTACGAGCAGTACTTC	CASSLFASGRIYEQYF
TRBV2	NA	TRBJ1-1	NA	TGTGCCAGCAGTGAAAAGGGGCCCTTCAGCGACACTGAAGCTTTCTTT	CASSEKGPFSDTEAFF
TRBV9	TRBD2	TRBJ2-5	NA	TGTGCCAGCAGCGTAGTAGCGGGAGGGACCCAGTACTTC	CASSVVAGGTQYF
TRBV6-6	NA	TRBJ1-5	NA	TGTGCCAGCAGTTACCAGAGCAATCAGCCCCAGCATTTT	CASSYQSNQPQHF
TRBV5-8	TRBD1	TRBJ2-7	NA	TGTGCCAGCAGCCTACAGGGGTCCTACGAGCAGTACTTC	CASSLQGSYEQYF
TRBV7-9	NA	TRBJ2-1	NA	TGTGCCAGCAGCTTACCCCCCAAGGCGGGGCTGCCCTACAATGAGCAGTTCTTC	CASSLPPKAGLPYNEQFF
TRBV11-2	NA	TRBJ1-6	NA	TGTGCCAGCAGCTTAGGCCCGGGGGGAGGATCACCCCTCCACTTT	CASSLGPGGGSPLHF
TRBV19	TRBD1	TRBJ2-5	few	TGTGCCAGTAGTATTTGGGCGGAACAGGGGAAAGAGACCCAGTACTTC	CASSIWAEQGKETQYF
TRBV29-1	NA	TRBJ1-1	NA	TGCAGCGTTGCGGGGACTTTCAATAGTGGCACTGAAGCTTTCTTT	CSVAGTFNSGTEAFF
TRBV7-3	TRBD1	TRBJ1-2	NA	TGTGCCAGCAGTCCCACAGGGGGAGAAGTCTATGGCTACACCTTC	CASSPTGGEVYGYTF
TRBV29-1	NA	TRBJ1-1	NA	TGCAGCGCCAGGGTAATGAACACTGAAGCTTTCTTT	CSARVMNTEAFF
TRBV27	TRBD2	TRBJ2-1	few	TGTGCCAGCAGTTTCCTTTCCGGGACTAGCGGTTACAATGAGCAGTTCTTC	CASSFLSGTSGYNEQFF
TRBV27	TRBD1	TRBJ1-1	NA	TGTGCCAGCAGTTTTGTCCGGGACAGGGGTCCTGAAGCTTTCTTT	CASSFVRDRGPEAFF
TRBV27	TRBD1	TRBJ2-3	NA	TGTGCCAGCAGTTTTCAACCCGGGACAGGGGGCACAGATACGCAGTATTTT	CASSFQPGTGGTDTQYF
TRBV10-3	NA	TRBJ1-2	few	TGTGCCATCAGTGAGTCGTTCGTCTATGGCTACACCTTC	CAISESFVYGYTF
TRBV6-5	TRBD1	TRBJ2-7	NA	TGTGCCAGCAGTTACACGGGACAGTACTACGAGCAGTACTTC	CASSYTGQYYEQYF
TRBV28	NA	TRBJ1-5	few	TGTGCCAGCAGTACTGGTCGGTGGAGCAATCAGCCCCAGCATTTT	CASSTGRWSNQPQHF
TRBV30	TRBD1	TRBJ1-2	NA	TGTGCCTGGAGTAGGGGACAGGGGGCATTTCGGGTCGACAGTGGCTATGGCTACACCTTC	CAWSRGQGAFRVDSGYGYTF
TRBV10-3	TRBD2	TRBJ2-1	NA	TGTGCCATCAGTGGGACTAGCGGGAGGGCCGTGATGAATGAGCAGTTCTTC	CAISGTSGRAVMNEQFF
TRBV5-4	NA	TRBJ2-7	NA	TGTGCCAGCAGCTCAGGCAGATCCTACGAGCAGTACTTC	CASSSGRSYEQYF
TRBV19	NA	TRBJ2-7	NA	TGTGCCAGTAGTAAGGACTGGAACAGCGAGCAGTACTTC	CASSKDWNSEQYF
TRBV5-4	NA	TRBJ2-5	NA	TGTGCCAGCAGCAGGGGGACCGCGGGAGTAGAGACCCAGTACTTC	CASSRGTAGVETQYF
TRBV6-1	TRBD1	TRBJ1-2	NA	TGTGCCAGCAGTGGACAGGGTTACGGCTACACCTTC	CASSGQGYGYTF
TRBV15	NA	TRBJ2-6	NA	TGTGCCACCAGCAGAGACAGGGGCTCTGGGGCCAACGTCCTGACTTTC	CATSRDRGSGANVLTF
TRBV5-1	TRBD2	TRBJ2-3	NA	TGCGCCAGCAGCTTGGGCGGGACTAGCGGCACAGATACGCAGTATTTT	CASSLGGTSGTDTQYF
TRBV7-9	NA	TRBJ1-1	few	TGTGCCAGCAGTGTAGGGGATTACGCGGCTTTCTTT	CASSVGDYAAFF
TRBV5-6	TRBD2	TRBJ2-7	NA	TGTGCCAGCAGCTTGGGGGGACTAGCGGGAGCAGCCCTGGTCGAGCAGTACTTC	CASSLGGLAGAALVEQYF
TRBV7-8	TRBD2	TRBJ2-1	few	TGTGCCAGCAGCAAGCGGACTAGCGACTCCTACAATGAGCAGTTCTTC	CASSKRTSDSYNEQFF
TRBV7-2	TRBD2	TRBJ2-7	NA	TGTGCCAGCAGCCCGGGACTAGCGGGAGAGGGTGAGCAGTACTTC	CASSPGLAGEGEQYF
TRBV5-5	TRBD1	TRBJ1-1	NA	TGTGCCAGCAGCTCCTACAGGGGCACTGAAGCTTTCTTT	CASSSYRGTEAFF
TRBV5-6	TRBD2	TRBJ2-7	NA	TGTGCCAGCAGCACCCAGACTAGCGGGGGTTCCTACGAGCAGTACTTC	CASSTQTSGGSYEQYF
TRBV4-3	NA	TRBJ2-6	few	TGCGCCAGCAGCCAAGAGGTTGGCGGATCTGGGGCCAACGTCCTGACTTTC	CASSQEVGGSGANVLTF
TRBV5-1	NA	TRBJ2-3	NA	TGCGCCAGCAGCTTGTCGTCGGGAGTAGATACGCAGTATTTT	CASSLSSGVDTQYF
TRBV5-6	NA	TRBJ1-2	NA	TGTGCCAGCAGCCATCCAGGGCTAATTAACTATGGCTACACCTTC	CASSHPGLINYGYTF
TRBV29-1	NA	TRBJ2-7	NA	TGCAGCGTGATCTCGGGGGAGCAGTACTTC	CSVISGEQYF
TRBV7-2	NA	TRBJ1-4	NA	TGTGCCAGCAGCCCCCAAACAGGTGCTACTAATGAAAAACTGTTTTTT	CASSPQTGATNEKLFF
TRBV2	NA	TRBJ1-1	NA	TGTGCCGGACAACAGGGACCGAACACTGAAGCTTTCTTT	CAGQQGPNTEAFF
TRBV7-3	NA	TRBJ2-3	once	TGTGCCAGCAGCCCCGGGTACGGTACGCAGTATTTT	CASSPGYGTQYF
TRBV4-2	NA	TRBJ2-3	NA	TGTGCCAGCAGCCAACGCAGGGGAAGCACAGATACGCAGTATTTT	CASSQRRGSTDTQYF
TRBV6-5	NA	TRBJ1-4	few	TGTGCCAGCAGTGAATCTGGGCCTCATGAAAAACTGTTTTTT	CASSESGPHEKLFF
TRBV10-2	TRBD1	TRBJ2-7	NA	TGCGCCAGCAGCCCTTCCGGGACAGGGACCTACGAGCAGTACTTC	CASSPSGTGTYEQYF